The clone carrying this TCR beta chain appeared many times. This sample is part of a study of T cells after yellow fever vaccination. Losses at the gene ends were 2 bases for V and 1 base for J; bases not matched to a gene: 13. Germline CDR1 is SEHNR and CDR2 is FQNEAQ (reference sequence). The CDR3 sequence is 19 residues long. Universal primer sites and UMIs were introduced during 5'RACE template-switching synthesis of TCR cDNA. TCRdb itself ran the 5' RACE reads through MiXCR, one entry per CDR3 protein. The sample yields about 260,000 distinct CDR3 sequences, more than 3.5% seen once. The sequences come from PBMCs, collected 15 days after the yellow fever booster vaccination. The receptor comes from a man in his late teens or twenties who received the YFV17D yellow fever vaccine. This sequence joins TRBV7-9 and TRBJ2-3; 9 bases agree with TRBD2. The chain's CDR3 is CASSLNRGRIAGGTDTQYF. Written as DNA, the CDR3 is TGTGCCAGCAGCTTAAATAGGGGACGCATAGCGGGGGGCACAGATACGCAGTATTTT.